This T cell receptor beta chain was sequenced during a study of T cell responses to AZD1222 COVID-19 vaccine. Findings and caveats of the study: Donors in the cohort were predominantly white British and more often female, and clonal diversity was possibly underestimated. Rises in breadth and depth of Spike-specific TCRs came after two AZD1222 doses. Unmutated variant regions reportedly attract nearly half of all spike-specific TCRs.

A word on this clone: The antigen is unknown.

TCRdb keeps only in-frame clones here, not all; method: immunoSEQ multiplex PCR. The data contain over 100,000 clones, approximately 90% of them singletons. Germline CDR1 and CDR2: SGHTA and FQGNSA. V shed 1 base and J shed 3 bases, with 12 bases lying between them. CDR3 length: 15 residues. Here the sequenced sample was peripheral blood, taken on day 0 of AZD1222 vaccination. The sequence was collected from an adult in good health. The V and J genes are TRBV7-2 and TRBJ2-5; D call uncertain. The CDR3 here is CASSLVSAQKETQYF. DNA of the CDR3: TGTGCCAGCAGCTTAGTTTCAGCTCAAAAAGAGACCCAGTACTTC.